Below, 2 T cell receptor beta chains from the same sample are listed, as sequenced in a study of cytomegalovirus exposure and HLA in healthy donors. With 60 Vbeta and 13 Jbeta primers, the PCR was carried out. Sequenced by immunoSEQ multiplex PCR; TCRdb stores in-frame clones only, minus some. Recorded here are about 200,000 clones; the top ten clones represent under 6.5%. Source material: PBMCs. These receptors all stem from a young man in good health and CMV-seronegative.

This chain links TRBV9 with TRBJ2-5, with 12 bases fitting TRBD2. Trimming cost V 0 bases and J 4 bases; bases outside gene matches: 7. Germline V gives CDR1 SGDLS, CDR2 YYNGEE. CDR3 size: 17 residues. The CDR3 bases are TGTGCCAGCAGCGTAGGTCCTAGCGGGAGGGCAGGAGAGACCCAGTACTTC. Amino acids: CASSVGPSGRAGETQYF.

The genes are TRBV7-9 and TRBJ2-2, with TRBD2 matching over 8 bases. Germline trimming cut 2 bases from V and 2 bases from J; bases unmatched to any gene: 4. From germline, CDR1 is SEHNR and CDR2 FQNEAQ (reference sequence). The CDR3 sequence is 16 residues long. The CDR3 DNA sequence: TGTGCCAGCAGCTTAATAGCGGGGCTTAACACCGGGGAGCTGTTTTTT. It yields the protein CASSLIAGLNTGELFF.